This entry lists 27 T cell receptor beta chains sequenced from one sample in a study of shared clonotypes between healthy human individuals (dated by TCRdb to the early 2020s). For the CD8 naive samples, CD45RO-negative cells were positively selected for CCR7, yielding a CD45RA+CCR7+ population from which TemRA cells were excluded. Preparation of the library involved the immunoSEQ multiplex PCR assay. TCRdb stores this immuneACCESS table with in-frame sequences only. Part of the clones is absent; in the studies checked, under half of the shortfall reflects unresolved V genes, and no reason is known for the rest. Within this sample are fewer than 1 million clones, with about 96% of them counted one time only. The ten largest make up over 0.2% of the sample. Input material: naive CD8+ T cells sorted from blood. The cell subset or site label for this specimen denotes: CD45RA+CCR7+. All receptors derive from a man aged 25-45 years in good health.

The chain joins TRBV11-2 to TRBJ2-7, with D possibly being TRBD2 (6 bases). Per germline, CDR1 SGHAT and CDR2 FQNNGV. The CDR3 runs to 16 residues. V was shortened by 3 bases and J by 2 bases, with 17 bases between the two germline ends. CDR3 residues: CASSFVPGTVTYEQYF. CDR3 DNA sequence: TGTGCCAGCAGCTTCGTACCCGGGACTGTGACCTACGAGCAGTACTTC.

This clone was counted between two and nine times. The chain employs TRBV7-9 and TRBJ2-5; the D gene is possibly TRBD1 (6 bases). V dropped 4 bases and J dropped 10 bases, with 10 bases sitting between them. The germline V gene encodes CDR1 SEHNR and CDR2 FQNEAQ (reference sequence). The CDR3 runs to 11 residues. This CDR3 is CASSSDRVQYF. CDR3 DNA sequence: TGTGCCAGCAGCTCGGACAGAGTCCAGTACTTC.

DNA of the CDR3: TGTGCCAGCAGCGGTAGCGGGAGGCCCACAGATACGCAGTATTTT. It specifies CASSGSGRPTDTQYF. V usage is TRBV9 and J usage is TRBJ2-3; 10 bases are a match to TRBD2. Germline-derived CDR1 and CDR2 are SGDLS and YYNGEE. The CDR3 is 15 residues long. The V and J ends lost 3 bases and 2 bases, in that order; junction bases with no gene match: 3.

The chain is built from TRBV13 and TRBJ2-1; 13 bases agree with TRBD2. Per the germline V gene, CDR1 is PRHDT and CDR2 is FYEKMQ (reference sequence). This CDR3 spans 14 amino acids. V dropped 4 bases and J dropped 10; count of bases not matched to a gene: 4. CDR3 protein: CASSWTSGSVEQFF. In DNA form, the CDR3 reads TGTGCCAGCAGCTGGACTAGCGGGAGTGTGGAGCAGTTCTTC.

The chain combines TRBV4-1 with TRBJ2-7; TRBD1 aligns across 8 bases. Unmatched junction bases numbered 4, after V lost 4 bases and J lost 2 bases. Looked up from germline, CDR1 is MGHRA and CDR2 is YSYEKL. The CDR3 has 14 amino acids. CDR3 sequence reads: CASSPKGQAYEQYF. The CDR3, as DNA: TGCGCCAGCAGCCCCAAGGGACAGGCCTACGAGCAGTACTTC.

This sequence joins TRBV7-6 and TRBJ2-3, with D possibly being TRBD2 (6 bases). Trimming cost V 4 bases and J 1 base, with 15 bases left between them. This CDR3 comprises 16 residues. Germline V gives CDR1 SGHVS, CDR2 FNYEAQ. CDR3 amino acids: CASSSQGGGGTDTQYF. The CDR3 DNA is TGTGCCAGCAGCTCCCAGGGCGGAGGGGGCACAGATACGCAGTATTTT.

The chain combines TRBV6-6 with TRBJ2-1, with 8 positions matching TRBD1. Unmatched junction bases numbered 1, after V lost 0 bases and J lost 6 bases. CDR1 MNHNY and CDR2 SVGAGI come from the germline V gene (reference sequence). The CDR3 loop spans 14 amino acids. The CDR3 bases are TGTGCCAGCAGTTACTCTGACAGGGGCAATGAGCAGTTCTTC. This sequence encodes CASSYSDRGNEQFF.

Only one count was recorded for this clone. The chain recombines TRBV10-3 with TRBJ2-3; the D is unclear. CDR3 length: 18 amino acids. Per germline, CDR1 ENHRY and CDR2 SYGVKD. The ends were cut back, 6 bases at V and 2 bases at J, with 24 bases in the middle. Here the CDR3 reads CAISQPGSLPLPTDTQYF. The CDR3 nucleotides are TGTGCCATCAGCCAACCCGGGTCCCTGCCTTTACCCACAGATACGCAGTATTTT.

Details on this clone: Other DNA sequences in this specimen translate into the identical CDR3. This chain uses TRBV5-1 with TRBJ2-6, with D maybe TRBD2 (5 bases). Germline V gene sequence: CDR1 SGHRS, CDR2 YFSETQ. CDR3 size: 15 residues. The germline V and J ends were trimmed by 0 bases and 1 base, with 5 bases remaining between them. CDR3 nucleotide sequence: TGCGCCAGCAGCTTGGCGGGATCTGGGGCCAACGTCCTGACTTTC. Protein product: CASSLAGSGANVLTF.

The chain uses TRBV11-3 and TRBJ2-1; TRBD2 matches 8 bases. This CDR3 contains 15 residues. Germline CDR1 reads SGHNT; CDR2 reads YENEEA. V was clipped by 2 bases and J by 7 bases; unmatched bases: 7. The CDR3 sequence is CASSLPAGVTNEQFF. Written as DNA, the CDR3 is TGTGCCAGCAGCTTACCAGCGGGAGTAACAAATGAGCAGTTCTTC.

The genes are TRBV12-5 and TRBJ2-7, with a weak D call TRBD1 (5 bases). The CDR3 has 13 residues. V was clipped by 6 bases and J by 3 bases, with 12 bases between them. Germline CDR1 and CDR2: LGHNT and FRNRAP. CDR3 residues: CASGLDTGYEQYF. The CDR3 coding sequence is TGTGCTAGTGGCCTGGACACGGGCTACGAGCAGTACTTC.

The rearrangement links TRBV10-2 to TRBJ2-2; 8 nucleotides match TRBD1. The CDR3 sequence is 15 residues long. Trimming took 7 bases from V and 6 from J; bases not matched to a gene: 10. From germline, CDR1 is WSHSY and CDR2 SAAADI. CDR3 residues: CASISGQGMAGELFF. CDR3 in DNA: TGCGCCAGCATCTCTGGACAGGGTATGGCCGGGGAGCTGTTTTTT.

The V and J genes are TRBV7-9 and TRBJ2-7; D gene unclear. The CDR3 is 13 residues long. Per the germline V gene, CDR1 is SEHNR and CDR2 is FQNEAQ (reference sequence). V was cut by 2 bases and J by 4 bases, with 9 bases left in between. This chain's CDR3 is CASSLPIVYEQYF. The CDR3 region has the DNA TGTGCCAGCAGCTTACCGATAGTATACGAGCAGTACTTC.

The chain couples TRBV7-8 to TRBJ2-3; 10 nucleotides line up with TRBD2. CDR1 is SGHVS, CDR2 FQNEAQ, per germline. V trimming: 2 bases; J trimming: 0 bases; junction bases outside the gene matches: 11. The CDR3 totals 19 residues. DNA of the CDR3: TGTGCCAGCAGCTTACGACGGCTAGCGGGAGCCCTCAGCACAGATACGCAGTATTTT. Translating it yields CASSLRRLAGALSTDTQYF.

On this clone itself: In the same sample, other DNA sequences code for this CDR3. The chain recombines TRBV29-1 with TRBJ1-2; D gene unclear. The germline V and J ends were trimmed by 3 bases and 5 bases, with 7 bases remaining between them. This CDR3 has 11 residues. Germline V CDR1 and CDR2: SQVTM, ANQGSEA. CDR3 protein: CSVEDRYGYTF. CDR3 coding DNA: TGCAGCGTTGAGGACCGTTATGGCTACACCTTC.

This clone showed up just a few times. This sequence joins TRBV7-9 and TRBJ2-7, with 8 bases fitting TRBD1. The V gene end was trimmed by 5 bases and the J gene end by 2 bases; junction bases not matched to a gene: 5. Germline V CDR1 and CDR2: SEHNR, FQNEAQ (reference sequence). This CDR3 has 14 residues. CDR3 residues: CASSRTDRAYEQYF. In nucleotides, the CDR3 is TGTGCCAGCAGCCGAACGGACAGGGCCTACGAGCAGTACTTC. Filled out from reference TRBV7-9 and TRBJ2-7, the complete variable domain reads DTGVSQNPRHKITKRGQNVTFRCDPISEHNRLYWYRQTLGQGPEFLTYFQNEAQLEKSRLLSDRFSAERPKGSFSTLEIQRTEQGDSAMYLCASSRTDRAYEQYFGPGTRLTVT.

The rearrangement uses TRBV7-9 and TRBJ2-7; 10 bases agree with TRBD2. J gave up 4 bases and V 1 base, and 10 bases lay outside the gene matches. CDR3 length: 17 residues. CDR1 SEHNR and CDR2 FQNEAQ come from the germline V gene (reference sequence). For the CDR3, the DNA is TGTGCCAGCAGCTTAGATTTTATGGGACTAGCGACTTACGAGCAGTACTTC. It codes for CASSLDFMGLATYEQYF.

J is TRBJ2-7 and V is TRBV27, with D maybe TRBD1 (5 bases). This CDR3 has 16 residues. V was trimmed by 4 bases and J by 2 bases, leaving 18 bases between them. Per germline, CDR1 MNHEY and CDR2 SMNVEV (reference sequence). The CDR3 protein is CASSSPPQGSAYEQYF. The CDR3 nucleotides are TGTGCCAGCAGTTCACCCCCTCAGGGTAGTGCCTACGAGCAGTACTTC.

The chain uses TRBV9 and TRBJ1-1; D is undetermined. CDR1 SGDLS and CDR2 YYNGEE come from the germline V gene. V was clipped by 0 bases and J by 0 bases, with 15 bases between them. The CDR3 has 17 amino acids. CDR3 protein: CASSVEHLGRMNTEAFF. CDR3 bases: TGTGCCAGCAGCGTAGAGCACCTAGGGCGGATGAACACTGAAGCTTTCTTT.

This chain connects TRBV7-3 to TRBJ2-1; D unclear. The CDR3 is 12 residues long. CDR1 is SGHTA and CDR2 is FQGTGA in the germline V gene. Trimming shortened V by 0 bases and J by 9 bases, and 6 bases separated the two germline ends. CDR3 sequence reads: CASSLTPGEQFF. CDR3 nucleotides: TGTGCCAGCAGCTTAACTCCAGGTGAGCAGTTCTTC.

V gene TRBV5-6 combines with J gene TRBJ2-7, with 7 bases that match TRBD1. The CDR3 extends over 15 amino acids. Germline CDR1 is SGHDT and CDR2 is YYEEEE. J lost 4 bases, V lost 4 bases, and 11 bases had no gene match. CDR3 residues: CASSPLRQGTYEQYF. As DNA, the CDR3 is TGTGCCAGCAGCCCCCTGAGACAGGGAACGTACGAGCAGTACTTC.

This chain links TRBV6-1 with TRBJ2-1; 8 positions match TRBD1. The CDR3 runs to 14 residues. Germline trimming cut 4 bases from V and 6 bases from J; bases unmatched to any gene: 5. From germline, CDR1 is MNHNS and CDR2 SASEGT. The CDR3 loop is CASSGRQGSNEQFF. The CDR3 DNA sequence: TGTGCCAGCAGTGGCAGACAGGGGAGCAATGAGCAGTTCTTC.

The rearrangement links TRBV6-5 to TRBJ2-7; the D gene is possibly TRBD1 (6 bases). The CDR3 covers 12 residues. CDR1 MNHEY and CDR2 SVGAGI come from the germline V gene. This CDR3 reads CEPTRDTYEQYF. For the CDR3, the DNA is TGTGAACCGACCCGGGACACCTACGAGCAGTACTTC.

This rearrangement joins TRBV27 to TRBJ2-7; a possible D gene is TRBD1 (5 bases). The CDR3 spans 16 residues. Between the trimmed V and J ends, which lost 3 bases and 0 bases, there was a span of 15 bases. Germline CDR1 is MNHEY and CDR2 is SMNVEV (reference sequence). The CDR3 DNA sequence: TGTGCCAGCAGTTTTTCTGTTGGACATAGCTCCTACGAGCAGTACTTC. Protein sequence: CASSFSVGHSSYEQYF.

This clone has just one count. The rearrangement joins TRBV4-2 to TRBJ1-2; D gene uncertain. This CDR3 has 16 amino acids. Trimming cost V 0 bases and J 0 bases, with 11 bases left between them. Germline V lookup: CDR1 LGHNA, CDR2 YNFKEQ. The CDR3 DNA is TGTGCCAGCAGCCAAGAGGCCCACAGTTCTAACTATGGCTACACCTTC. It yields the protein CASSQEAHSSNYGYTF.

The J gene is TRBJ2-3, the V gene TRBV4-1, with a possible D match to TRBD2 (5 bases). V shed 8 bases and J shed 1 base, with 13 bases lying between them. CDR3 length equals 14 residues. Germline V gives CDR1 MGHRA, CDR2 YSYEKL. The CDR3 spells CASRLRAGTDTQYF. CDR3 nucleotides: TGCGCCAGCCGTCTGCGGGCCGGCACAGATACGCAGTATTTT.

CDR3 residues: CASSPQMVYNEQFF. In nucleotides, the CDR3 is TGTGCCAGCAGCCCCCAAATGGTATACAATGAGCAGTTCTTC. This chain joins TRBV7-9 and TRBJ2-1; no reliable D call. V was shortened by 5 bases and J by 4 bases, with 12 bases between the two germline ends. This CDR3 has 14 residues. CDR1 and CDR2 (germline): SEHNR, FQNEAQ (reference sequence).